The 4 T cell receptor beta chains in this list originate from one sample, sequenced in a study of prognosis after radiotherapy for stage I lung cancer. The authors amplified TCR beta CDR3 from genomic DNA using two-round multiplex PCR. Amplification in first-round PCR relied on primers specific to each TRBV and TRBJ gene. One entry per CDR3 protein results from TCRdb running MiXCR on the multiplex PCR reads. The table lists around 11,000 distinct CDR3 sequences, 45% to 65% of them singletons. The sample consisted of PBMCs, taken before or after stereotactic body radiation therapy (not recorded which). The receptors were sampled from a donor aged 50 or older with non-small cell lung cancer.

In this sample, this clonotype is medium-sized. The chain couples TRBV20-1 to TRBJ2-1; D is possibly TRBD1 (5 bases). Germline V gene sequence: CDR1 DFQATT, CDR2 SNEGSKA (reference sequence). V lost 6 bases and J lost 6, with 21 bases in between. There are 15 residues in the CDR3. CDR3 sequence reads: CSASPPGHPSNEQFF. For the CDR3, the DNA is TGCAGTGCCTCCCCCCCTGGACACCCGTCCAATGAGCAGTTCTTC.

Note on this clonotype: A read error is likely here: a far larger clone is one base away. The chain links TRBV6-1 to TRBJ1-6, with unresolved D. In germline, CDR1 is MNHNS, CDR2 SASEGT. V shed 3 bases and J shed 10 bases, with 13 bases lying between them. The CDR3 loop spans 14 amino acids. CDR3 region: CASSDFSRGSPLHF. The DNA for the CDR3 is TGTGCCAGCAGTGACTTTTCGAGAGGGTCACCCCTCCACTTT.

There are a few counts of this clonotype. With a much larger clone just one base away, this may be a read error. This chain uses TRBV18 with TRBJ2-5, with 9 bases matching TRBD1. The CDR3 length is 14 residues. Germline lookup yields CDR1 KGHSH and CDR2 LQKENI. CDR3 bases: TGTGCCAGCTCAGGGAGACAGGGGGAAGAGGCCCAGTACTTC. This sequence encodes CASSGRQGEEAQYF.

In this sample, this clonotype is large (0.1 to 1%). The chain uses TRBV28 and TRBJ2-7; tentatively, D is TRBD2 (6 bases). V lost 10 bases, J lost 5 bases, and 15 bases lay in between. Germline CDR1 is MDHEN and CDR2 is SYDVKM. The CDR3 is 12 residues long. The CDR3 reads CATRDFFDEQYF. The DNA for the CDR3 is TGTGCCACCCGGGACTTCTTCGACGAGCAGTACTTC.